This T cell receptor beta chain appears in the sequencing data of a study of radiotherapy plus CTLA-4 blockade in lung cancer. The ends were cut back, 5 bases at V and 13 bases at J, with 17 bases in the middle. The CDR3 consists of 11 residues. Per germline, CDR1 DFQATT and CDR2 SNEGSKA (reference sequence). This clone was found a few times. Its target is not known. Repertoires were generated with immunoSEQ multiplex PCR, while TCRdb's copy carries only in-frame clones and drops some. The profile shows about 31,000 clones, 70% to 75% of them singletons. Study-level results: Expansion of tumor-derived TCR clones was observed in blood after radiotherapy plus ipilimumab.

Sequenced here: peripheral blood, sampled from a patient treated with radiotherapy plus ipilimumab. The TCR sequence derives from a human donor with non-small cell lung cancer whose response to radiotherapy plus ipilimumab could not be evaluated. The rearrangement links TRBV20-1 to TRBJ1-2; D not resolved. CDR3 in amino acids: CSAGVSVVSTF. The CDR3 DNA reads TGCAGTGCTGGAGTATCGGTGGTTTCCACCTTC.